This TCR beta chain was profiled in a study of cytomegalovirus exposure and HLA in healthy donors. Study-wide results and caveats: High sensitivity and specificity were reportedly achieved when the classifier diagnosed cytomegalovirus status. Excluded were some V segments that proved indistinguishable, including TRBV6-2 and TRBV6-3.

This clone was seen a handful of times. No antigen is known for it. Primers: 60 Vbeta forward and 13 Jbeta reverse. Profiled with immunoSEQ multiplex PCR; TCRdb holds only in-frame clones, not every one. The sample lists some 190,000 clones, around 80% occurring once. V was pared by 10 bases and J by 3 bases, with 13 bases between. The CDR3 totals 13 residues. Germline CDR1 and CDR2: MNHNS and SASEGT. Sequenced: PBMCs. This TCR was recovered from a woman in her 30s in good health and CMV-seropositive. The V call is TRBV6-1, the J call TRBJ1-5, with a weak D call TRBD1 (6 bases). The CDR3 DNA is TGTGCCACTCGGACAGTGGACAATCAGCCCCAGCATTTT. Translation: CATRTVDNQPQHF.